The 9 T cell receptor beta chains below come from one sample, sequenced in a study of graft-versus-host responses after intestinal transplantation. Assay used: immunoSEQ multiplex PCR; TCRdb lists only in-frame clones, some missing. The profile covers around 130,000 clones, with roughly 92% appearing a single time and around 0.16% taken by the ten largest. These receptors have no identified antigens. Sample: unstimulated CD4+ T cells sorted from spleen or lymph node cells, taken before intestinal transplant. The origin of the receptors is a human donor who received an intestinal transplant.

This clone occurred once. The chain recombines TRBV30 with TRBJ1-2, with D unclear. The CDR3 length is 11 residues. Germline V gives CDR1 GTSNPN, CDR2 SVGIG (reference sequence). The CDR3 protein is CRPAGIYGYTF. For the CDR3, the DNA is TGTAGGCCAGCCGGAATTTATGGCTACACCTTC.

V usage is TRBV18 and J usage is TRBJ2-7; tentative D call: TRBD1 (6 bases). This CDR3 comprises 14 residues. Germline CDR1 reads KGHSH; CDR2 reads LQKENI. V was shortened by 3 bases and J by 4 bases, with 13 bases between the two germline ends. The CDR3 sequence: CASSPKTGLYEQYF. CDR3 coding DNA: TGTGCCAGCTCACCTAAAACAGGGTTGTACGAGCAGTACTTC.

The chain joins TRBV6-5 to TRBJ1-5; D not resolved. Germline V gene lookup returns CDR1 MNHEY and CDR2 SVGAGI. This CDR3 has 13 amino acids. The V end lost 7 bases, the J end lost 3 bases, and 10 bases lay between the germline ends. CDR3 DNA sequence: TGTGCCAGCATGAGGACGGCCAATCAGCCCCAGCATTTT. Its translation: CASMRTANQPQHF.

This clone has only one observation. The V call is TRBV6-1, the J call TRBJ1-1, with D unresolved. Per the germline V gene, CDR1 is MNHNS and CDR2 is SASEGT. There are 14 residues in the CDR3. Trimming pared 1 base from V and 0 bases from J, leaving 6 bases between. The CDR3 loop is CASSEDRMNTEAFF. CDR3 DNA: TGTGCCAGCAGTGAAGATAGGATGAACACTGAAGCTTTCTTT.

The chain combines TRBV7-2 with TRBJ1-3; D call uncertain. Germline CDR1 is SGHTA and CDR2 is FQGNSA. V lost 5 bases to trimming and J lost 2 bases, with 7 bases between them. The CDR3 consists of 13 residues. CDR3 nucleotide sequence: TGTGCCAGCAGCCTTCGGACTGGAAACACCATATATTTT. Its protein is CASSLRTGNTIYF.

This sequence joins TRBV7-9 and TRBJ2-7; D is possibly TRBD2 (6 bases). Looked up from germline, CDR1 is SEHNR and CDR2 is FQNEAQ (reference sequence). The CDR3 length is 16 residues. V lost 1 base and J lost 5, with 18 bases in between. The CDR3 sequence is CASSLGFGGTLHEQYF. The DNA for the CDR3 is TGTGCCAGCAGCTTAGGGTTCGGGGGAACACTTCACGAGCAGTACTTC.

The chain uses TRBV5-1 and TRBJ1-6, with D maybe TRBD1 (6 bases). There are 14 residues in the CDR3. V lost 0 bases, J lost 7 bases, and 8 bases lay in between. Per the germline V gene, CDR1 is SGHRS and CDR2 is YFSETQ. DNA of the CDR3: TGCGCCAGCAGCTTGGGACAGGTCAATTCACCCCTCCACTTT. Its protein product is CASSLGQVNSPLHF.

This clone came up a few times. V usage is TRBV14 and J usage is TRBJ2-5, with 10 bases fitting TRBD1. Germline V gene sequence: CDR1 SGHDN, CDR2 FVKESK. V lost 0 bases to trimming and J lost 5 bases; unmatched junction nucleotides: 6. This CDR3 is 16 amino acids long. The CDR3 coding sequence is TGTGCCAGCAGCCAAGAACGGGACAGGGGACGGGAGACCCAGTACTTC. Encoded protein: CASSQERDRGRETQYF.

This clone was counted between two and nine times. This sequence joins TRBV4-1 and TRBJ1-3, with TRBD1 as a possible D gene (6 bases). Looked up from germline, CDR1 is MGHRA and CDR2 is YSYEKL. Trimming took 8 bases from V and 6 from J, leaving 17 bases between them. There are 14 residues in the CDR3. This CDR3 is CASSLLQGLNTIYF. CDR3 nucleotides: TGCGCCAGCTCCCTCCTACAGGGATTAAACACCATATATTTT.